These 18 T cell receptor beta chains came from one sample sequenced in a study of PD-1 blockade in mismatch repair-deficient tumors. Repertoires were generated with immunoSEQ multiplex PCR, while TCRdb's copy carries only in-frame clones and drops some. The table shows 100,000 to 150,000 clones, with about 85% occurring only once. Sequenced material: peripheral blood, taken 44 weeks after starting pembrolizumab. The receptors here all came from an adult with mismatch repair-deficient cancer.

The CDR3 region is CASSYGQGSQPQHF. The CDR3 bases are TGTGCCAGCAGTTACGGACAGGGTAGCCAGCCCCAGCATTTT. The genes are TRBV6-6 and TRBJ1-5, with 8 bases aligning to TRBD1. Germline assignment: CDR1 MNHNY and CDR2 SVGAGI (reference sequence). The CDR3 covers 14 residues. Trimming at V came to 2 bases and at J to 7 bases, leaving 4 bases not matched to a gene.

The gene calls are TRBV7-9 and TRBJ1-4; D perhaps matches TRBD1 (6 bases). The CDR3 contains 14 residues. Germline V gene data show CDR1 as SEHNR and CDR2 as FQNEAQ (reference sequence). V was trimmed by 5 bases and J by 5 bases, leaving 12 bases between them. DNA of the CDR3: TGTGCCAGCAGCCAACAGGGTTTCAATGAAAAACTGTTTTTT. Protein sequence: CASSQQGFNEKLFF.

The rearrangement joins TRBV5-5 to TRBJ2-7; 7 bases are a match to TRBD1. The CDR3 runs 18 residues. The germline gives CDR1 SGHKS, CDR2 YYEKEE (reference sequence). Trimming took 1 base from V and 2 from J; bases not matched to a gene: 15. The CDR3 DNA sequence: TGTGCCAGCAGCTTGCGTATAAACAGGGGTCAATTCGCCTACGAGCAGTACTTC. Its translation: CASSLRINRGQFAYEQYF.

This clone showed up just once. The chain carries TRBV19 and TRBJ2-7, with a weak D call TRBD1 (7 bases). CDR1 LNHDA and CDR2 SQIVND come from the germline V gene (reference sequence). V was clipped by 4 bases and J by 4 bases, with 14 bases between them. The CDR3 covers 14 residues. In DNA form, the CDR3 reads TGTGCCAGTAGTACCAGGGGGGATACTTACGAGCAGTACTTC. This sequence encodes CASSTRGDTYEQYF. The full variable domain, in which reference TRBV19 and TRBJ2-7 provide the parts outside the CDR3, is DGGITQSPKYLFRKEGQNVTLSCEQNLNHDAMYWYRQDPGQGLRLIYYSQIVNDFQKGDIAEGYSVSREKKESFPLTVTSAQKNPTAFYLCASSTRGDTYEQYFGPGTRLTVT.

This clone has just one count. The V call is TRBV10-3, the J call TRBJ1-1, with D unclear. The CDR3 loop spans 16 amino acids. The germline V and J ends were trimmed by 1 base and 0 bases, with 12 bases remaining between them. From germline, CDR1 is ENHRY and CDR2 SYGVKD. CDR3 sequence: CAISELWTGMNTEAFF. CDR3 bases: TGTGCCATCAGTGAGTTGTGGACGGGCATGAACACTGAAGCTTTCTTT.

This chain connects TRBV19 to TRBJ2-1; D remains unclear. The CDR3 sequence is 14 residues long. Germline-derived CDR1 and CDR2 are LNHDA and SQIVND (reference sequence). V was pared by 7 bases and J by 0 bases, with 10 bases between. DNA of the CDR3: TGTGCCAGTAAAGGCCCTAGCTCCTACAATGAGCAGTTCTTC. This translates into CASKGPSSYNEQFF.

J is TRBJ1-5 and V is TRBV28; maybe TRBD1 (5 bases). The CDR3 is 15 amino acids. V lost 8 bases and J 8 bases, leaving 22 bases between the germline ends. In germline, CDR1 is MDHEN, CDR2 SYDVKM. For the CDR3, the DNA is TGTGCCAGCGGCTTCGGGGCCCTACTGCGGGAGCCCCAGCATTTT. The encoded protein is CASGFGALLREPQHF.

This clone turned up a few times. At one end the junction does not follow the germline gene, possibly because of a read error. CDR3 sequence reads: CASREGGGFGGSGELFF. The CDR3, as DNA: TGTGCCAGCAGAGAAGGGGGGGGGTTTGGTGGATCCGGGGAGCTGTTTTTT. The rearrangement joins TRBV2 to TRBJ2-2, with D perhaps TRBD2 (7 bases). CDR1 and CDR2 from the germline V gene are SNHLY and FYNNEI. This CDR3 has 17 amino acids.

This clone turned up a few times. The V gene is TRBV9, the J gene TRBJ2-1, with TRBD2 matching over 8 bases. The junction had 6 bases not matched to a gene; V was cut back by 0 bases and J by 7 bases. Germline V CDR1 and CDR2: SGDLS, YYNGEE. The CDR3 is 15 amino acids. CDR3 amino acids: CASSVEAGEENEQFF. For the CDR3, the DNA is TGTGCCAGCAGCGTAGAAGCGGGAGAAGAAAATGAGCAGTTCTTC.

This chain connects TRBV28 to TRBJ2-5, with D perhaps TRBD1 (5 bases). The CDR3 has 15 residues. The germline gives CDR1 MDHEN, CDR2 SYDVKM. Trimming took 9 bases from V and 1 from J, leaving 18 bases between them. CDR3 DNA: TGTGCCAGTGCCGGCCTTTTTGGGGCCCAAGAGACCCAGTACTTC. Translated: CASAGLFGAQETQYF.

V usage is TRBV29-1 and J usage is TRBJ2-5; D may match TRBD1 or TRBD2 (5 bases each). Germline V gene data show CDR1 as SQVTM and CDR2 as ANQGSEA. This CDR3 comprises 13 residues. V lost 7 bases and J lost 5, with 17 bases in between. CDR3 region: CSAPVGEWETQYF. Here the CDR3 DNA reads TGCAGCGCCCCCGTGGGGGAGTGGGAGACCCAGTACTTC.

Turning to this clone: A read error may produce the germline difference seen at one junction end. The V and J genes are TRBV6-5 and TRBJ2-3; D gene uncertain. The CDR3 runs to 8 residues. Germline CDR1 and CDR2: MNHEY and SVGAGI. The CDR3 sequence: CAANTQYF. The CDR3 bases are TGCGCCGCAAATACGCAGTATTTT.

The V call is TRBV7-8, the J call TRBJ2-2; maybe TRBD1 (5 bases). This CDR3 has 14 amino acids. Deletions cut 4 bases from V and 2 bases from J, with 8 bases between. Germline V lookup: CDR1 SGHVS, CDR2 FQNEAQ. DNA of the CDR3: TGTGCCAGCAGCTCGACAGTTAACACCGGGGAGCTGTTTTTT. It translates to CASSSTVNTGELFF.

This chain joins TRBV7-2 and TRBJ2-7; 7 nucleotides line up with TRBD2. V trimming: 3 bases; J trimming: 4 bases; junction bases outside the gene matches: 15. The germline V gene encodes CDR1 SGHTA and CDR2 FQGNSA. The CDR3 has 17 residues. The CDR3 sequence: CASSFIPWASGYYEQYF. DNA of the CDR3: TGTGCCAGCAGCTTCATACCGTGGGCTAGCGGATATTACGAGCAGTACTTC.

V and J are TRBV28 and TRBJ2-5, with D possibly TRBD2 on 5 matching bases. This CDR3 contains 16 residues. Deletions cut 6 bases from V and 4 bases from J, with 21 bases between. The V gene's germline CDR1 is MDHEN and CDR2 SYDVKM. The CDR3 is CASSYGEYAIRETQYF. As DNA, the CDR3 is TGTGCCAGCAGCTACGGGGAATACGCCATTCGAGAGACCCAGTACTTC.

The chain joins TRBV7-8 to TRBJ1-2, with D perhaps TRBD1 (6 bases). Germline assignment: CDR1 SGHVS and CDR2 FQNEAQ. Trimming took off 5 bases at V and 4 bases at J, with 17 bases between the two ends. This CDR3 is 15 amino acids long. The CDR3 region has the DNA TGTGCCAGCAGCCCGGGGACACGAGTAGGCTATGGCTACACCTTC. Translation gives CASSPGTRVGYGYTF.

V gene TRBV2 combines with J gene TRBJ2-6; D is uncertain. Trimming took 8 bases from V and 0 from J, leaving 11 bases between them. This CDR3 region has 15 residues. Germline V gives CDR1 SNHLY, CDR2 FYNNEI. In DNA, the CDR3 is TGTGCCAGCGAACAGAAAGGCTCTGGGGCCAACGTCCTGACTTTC. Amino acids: CASEQKGSGANVLTF.

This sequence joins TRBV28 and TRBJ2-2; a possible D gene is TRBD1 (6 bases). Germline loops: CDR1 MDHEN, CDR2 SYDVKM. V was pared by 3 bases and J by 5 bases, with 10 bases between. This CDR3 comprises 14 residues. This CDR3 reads CASSLGTRTGELFF. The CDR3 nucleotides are TGTGCCAGCAGTTTGGGGACAAGGACCGGGGAGCTGTTTTTT.